Presented here are 28 T cell receptor beta chains from one specimen sequenced in a study of early T cells in non-severe SARS-CoV-2 infection. One entry per CDR3 protein results from TCRdb running MiXCR on the 5' RACE reads. The data hold fewer than 65,000 distinct CDR3 sequences, with more than 9% observed a single time. Sequenced: whole blood. The receptors derive from an adult who was a healthcare worker with PCR-confirmed SARS-CoV-2 infection or an uninfected control (not recorded which).

The chain links TRBV5-1 to TRBJ2-7, with D hard to call. The germline V gene has CDR1 SGHRS and CDR2 YFSETQ. Trimming removed 2 bases from V and 2 bases from J, with 8 bases in between. The CDR3 runs to 13 residues. CDR3 DNA sequence: TGCGCCAGCAGCTTCAGACCGACCTACGAGCAGTACGTC. It codes for CASSFRPTYEQYV.

This clonotype was counted between two and nine times. The chain recombines TRBV5-6 with TRBJ1-2; 7 nucleotides agree with TRBD1. CDR1 and CDR2 (germline): SGHDT, YYEEEE. V gave up 4 bases and J gave up 5 bases; unmatched junction bases: 17. This CDR3 is 17 amino acids long. This CDR3 reads CASSPTPGTALGYGYTF. The CDR3 coding sequence is TGTGCCAGCAGCCCCACCCCAGGGACAGCCCTTGGGTATGGCTACACCTTC.

V is TRBV5-1 and J is TRBJ2-2, with D possibly being TRBD1 (6 bases). The germline CDR1 and CDR2 sequences are SGHRS and YFSETQ. This CDR3 is built from 15 residues. Deletions cut 4 bases from V and 0 bases from J, with 10 bases between. The CDR3 loop is CASSRQDPNTGELFF. The CDR3 nucleotides are TGCGCCAGCAGCAGACAGGACCCGAACACCGGGGAGCTGTTTTTT.

The chain couples TRBV7-3 to TRBJ2-7; no definite D call. Trimming removed 4 bases from V and 4 bases from J, with 5 bases in between. The CDR3 length is 11 residues. Germline CDR1 is SGHTA and CDR2 is FQGTGA. The CDR3 loop reads CASSSPYEQYV. CDR3 sequence (DNA): TGTGCCAGCAGCTCTCCTTACGAGCAGTACGTC.

In this sample, this clonotype turned up many times. V and J are TRBV18 and TRBJ2-7, with 10 bases lining up with TRBD1. The length of the CDR3 is 18 residues. The ends lost 1 base at V and 6 bases at J; junction bases unmatched: 15. Per germline, CDR1 KGHSH and CDR2 LQKENI. As DNA, the CDR3 is TGTGCCAGCTCACCACGCCCGGGACAGGGGACCTCTGATCTCGAGCAGTACGTC. Protein product: CASSPRPGQGTSDLEQYV.

This clonotype was seen repeatedly, ten times or more. This sequence joins TRBV12-3 or TRBV12-4 and TRBJ1-5, with D unclear. Trimming took off 6 bases at V and 5 bases at J, with 8 bases between the two ends. The CDR3 extends over 12 amino acids. The CDR3: CASSPSHQPQHF. CDR3 DNA: TGTGCCAGCAGCCCCAGTCATCAGCCCCAGCATTTT.

In its sample, this clonotype was seen many times. The chain has TRBV12-3 or TRBV12-4 and TRBJ2-2, with D possibly being TRBD2 (5 bases). This CDR3 has 13 amino acids. Trimming stripped 3 bases from V and 4 bases from J, with 6 bases between. CDR3 amino acids: CASSFEGTGELFF. The CDR3 DNA follows: TGTGCCAGCAGTTTTGAGGGCACCGGGGAGCTGTTTTTT.

The chain recombines TRBV3-1 with TRBJ1-5; D call uncertain. There are 13 residues in the CDR3. V lost 3 bases to trimming and J lost 7 bases, with 10 bases between them. Germline V gene sequence: CDR1 LGHDT, CDR2 YNNKEL (reference sequence). The CDR3 bases are TGTGCCAGCAGCCAGGCTCGATCCCAGCCCCAGCATTTT. Translation: CASSQARSQPQHF.

This clonotype was detected a few times. The chain uses TRBV10-3 and TRBJ2-3; weak D call: TRBD1 (6 bases). Germline V gene lookup returns CDR1 ENHRY and CDR2 SYGVKD. CDR3 length equals 13 residues. Deletions cut 3 bases from V and 4 bases from J, with 8 bases between. For the CDR3, the DNA is TGTGCCATCAGTGAATCAGGGGCAGATACGCAGTATTTT. Protein: CAISESGADTQYF.

For this clonotype: Possible read error: a much larger clone is one base away. The chain couples TRBV6-5 to TRBJ1-6, with D hard to call. Germline CDR1 and CDR2: MNHEY and SVGAGI. The CDR3 has 17 amino acids. In DNA form, the CDR3 reads TGTGCCAGCAGTTACTCTACGGTGAGCTCCTATAATTCATCCCTCCACTTT. Encoded protein: CASSYSTVSSYNSSLHF.

This clonotype was recorded at least ten times. V and J are TRBV19 and TRBJ2-2, with 10 nucleotides matching TRBD1. This CDR3 has 15 residues. Germline V lookup: CDR1 LNHDA, CDR2 SQIVND (reference sequence). The J segment lost 3 bases and the V segment lost 5 bases, leaving 3 bases of the junction unmatched. The CDR3 here is CASSGGQGYTGELFF. DNA for the CDR3: TGTGCCAGTAGTGGGGGACAGGGGTACACCGGGGAGCTGTTTTTT.

This clonotype was detected a few times. The CDR3 region is CATSDPRQGGEKLFF. For the CDR3, the DNA is TGTGCCACCAGTGATCCCAGACAGGGTGGTGAAAAACTGTTTTTT. The chain carries TRBV24-1 and TRBJ1-4; the match to TRBD1 covers 7 bases. Looked up from germline, CDR1 is KGHDR and CDR2 is SFDVKD. J lost 7 bases, V lost 3 bases, and 7 bases had no gene match. The CDR3 spans 15 residues.

This clonotype was recorded a few times. The gene calls are TRBV12-3 or TRBV12-4 and TRBJ2-3, with D possibly being TRBD2 (6 bases). Trimming shortened V by 6 bases and J by 2 bases, and 15 bases separated the two germline ends. This CDR3 spans 15 amino acids. This chain's CDR3 is CASRDPGGFTDTQYF. The DNA of the CDR3 is TGTGCCAGCAGGGATCCCGGGGGATTCACAGATACGCAGTATTTT.

This clonotype showed up just a few times. Here the CDR3 DNA reads TGTGCCAGCAGCTCTCGCCGGGACCTCCGACGGGAGACCCAGTACTTC. Translated: CASSSRRDLRRETQYF. The genes are TRBV11-2 and TRBJ2-5; D is tentatively TRBD1 or TRBD2 (5 bases each). The V gene's germline CDR1 is SGHAT and CDR2 FQNNGV. The CDR3 spans 16 residues. Between the trimmed V and J ends, which lost 4 bases and 5 bases, there was a span of 20 bases. Together with reference TRBV11-2 and TRBJ2-5, the CDR3 gives the full variable domain: EAGVAQSPRYKIIEKRQSVAFWCNPISGHATLYWYQQILGQGPKLLIQFQNNGVVDDSQLPKDRFSAERLKGVDSTLKIQPAKLEDSAVYLCASSSRRDLRRETQYFGPGTRLLVL.

Many counts were recorded for this clonotype. The rearrangement uses TRBV7-9 and TRBJ1-5, with 7 bases matching TRBD1. The V gene end was trimmed by 3 bases and the J gene end by 5 bases; junction bases not matched to a gene: 4. The CDR3 is 14 amino acids. CDR1 SEHNR and CDR2 FQNEAQ come from the germline V gene (reference sequence). CDR3 protein: CASSFTGDHQPQHF. For the CDR3, the DNA is TGTGCCAGCAGCTTCACAGGGGATCATCAGCCCCAGCATTTT.

The CDR3 DNA reads TGTGCCAGCAGCATCGGACAGGGGACCTCGAACACCGGGGAGCTGTTTTTT. Translation gives CASSIGQGTSNTGELFF. This chain connects TRBV21-1 to TRBJ2-2; the table assigns TRBD1, which was not confirmed against the DNA. TRBV21-1 is deemed a pseudogene. CDR3 length equals 17 residues.

This sequence joins TRBV14 and TRBJ2-1; D uncertain. Trimming left V 0 bases short and J 4 bases short, with 7 bases between. Germline V gene data show CDR1 as SGHDN and CDR2 as FVKESK. The CDR3 is made up of 14 amino acids. This CDR3 reads CASSQDGRYNEQFF. The CDR3 DNA reads TGTGCCAGCAGCCAAGACGGCAGATACAATGAGCAGTTCTTC.

The chain employs TRBV7-9 and TRBJ2-3; possibly TRBD1 for D (6 bases). Germline CDR1 SEHNR, CDR2 FQNEAQ (reference sequence). This CDR3 has 15 amino acids. V was pared by 5 bases and J by 0 bases, with 12 bases between. The CDR3 region has the DNA TGTGCCAGCAGCCCGACAGGATTAAGCACAGATACGCAGTATTTT. Translation: CASSPTGLSTDTQYF.

This clonotype has at least ten counts. This rearrangement joins TRBV11-2 to TRBJ2-3, with 10 positions matching TRBD2. Germline CDR1 reads SGHAT; CDR2 reads FQNNGV. This CDR3 comprises 15 residues. The V and J ends lost 2 bases and 8 bases, in that order; junction bases with no gene match: 7. CDR3 in DNA: TGTGCCAGCAGCTTAACCGGGACTAGCGCGAGTACGCAGTATTTT. Residues: CASSLTGTSASTQYF.

This clonotype was seen a handful of times. The chain couples TRBV4-2 to TRBJ1-3; D call uncertain. The CDR3 loop spans 14 amino acids. CDR1 and CDR2 (germline): LGHNA, YNFKEQ. V lost 0 bases, J lost 4 bases, and 7 bases lay in between. The CDR3 DNA is TGTGCCAGCAGCCAAGATTGGGCCGGAAACACCATATATTTT. Its translation: CASSQDWAGNTIYF.

This clonotype showed up many times. V is TRBV6-6 and J is TRBJ1-5, with TRBD1 matching 9 bases. The CDR3 runs 16 residues. V gave up 3 bases and J gave up 0 bases; unmatched junction bases: 3. Germline CDR1 reads MNHNY; CDR2 reads SVGAGI (reference sequence). Written as DNA, the CDR3 is TGTGCCAGCAGTTATCAGGGACAGGGTAGCAATCAGCCCCAGCATTTT. Its protein is CASSYQGQGSNQPQHF.

This clonotype was seen at least ten times. This sequence joins TRBV7-2 and TRBJ2-1; the match to TRBD2 covers 12 bases. V was pared by 4 bases and J by 7 bases, with 5 bases of the junction left unmatched. Per the germline V gene, CDR1 is SGHTA and CDR2 is FQGNSA. The CDR3 covers 15 residues. In DNA form, the CDR3 reads TGTGCCAGCAGCTACCGGACTAGCGGGGTTAATGAGCAGTTCTTC. The encoded protein is CASSYRTSGVNEQFF.

This clonotype was found a few times. The CDR3 is CASSLTWTGGVNEQFF. The DNA for the CDR3 is TGTGCCAGCAGCTTGACCTGGACAGGGGGTGTCAATGAGCAGTTCTTC. The V and J genes are TRBV7-8 and TRBJ2-1, with 10 bases aligning to TRBD1. Germline loops: CDR1 SGHVS, CDR2 FQNEAQ. Trimming removed 3 bases from V and 6 bases from J; junction bases left unmatched: 8. This CDR3 spans 16 amino acids.

This clonotype has a handful of counts. The chain joins TRBV27 to TRBJ2-7; 11 positions match TRBD2. V lost 5 bases, J lost 2 bases, and 8 bases stayed unmatched. This CDR3 has 16 residues. The germline CDR1 and CDR2 sequences are MNHEY and SMNVEV (reference sequence). CDR3 coding DNA: TGTGCCAGCAGTCCCCATAGCGGGGGGGCCCCCTACGAGCAGTACGTC. It is translated as CASSPHSGGAPYEQYV.

V gene TRBV7-9 combines with J gene TRBJ2-5, with D tentatively TRBD1 (6 bases). Looked up from germline, CDR1 is SEHNR and CDR2 is FQNEAQ (reference sequence). This CDR3 contains 12 residues. V was trimmed by 5 bases and J by 10 bases, leaving 14 bases between them. CDR3 sequence (DNA): TGTGCCAGCAGCCCATCACAGGGAAACCAGTACTTC. This gives the protein CASSPSQGNQYF.

The chain is built from TRBV11-3 and TRBJ2-3; D gene uncertain. Per germline, CDR1 SGHNT and CDR2 YENEEA. This CDR3 is 14 amino acids long. Trimming shortened V by 1 base and J by 2 bases, and 7 bases separated the two germline ends. The CDR3 region is CASSLGRDTDTQYF. In DNA, the CDR3 is TGTGCCAGCAGCTTAGGGCGAGACACAGATACGCAGTATTTT.

This clonotype was observed a few times. The chain has TRBV10-3 and TRBJ2-3; D unclear. Trimming pared 0 bases from V and 5 bases from J, leaving 9 bases between. Germline CDR1 is ENHRY and CDR2 is SYGVKD. This CDR3 has 14 residues. The CDR3 bases are TGTGCCATCAGTGAGTCGAGTCGGGTAGATACGCAGTATTTT. Protein: CAISESSRVDTQYF.

For this clonotype: A read error may explain this, as a much larger clone is one base away. The chain uses TRBV7-2 and TRBJ2-3, with 7 bases that match TRBD1. V trimming: 5 bases; J trimming: 1 base; junction bases outside the gene matches: 3. CDR1 and CDR2 (germline): SGHTA, FQGNSA. CDR3 length: 14 residues. CDR3 DNA: TGTGCCAGCAGCGGGGACAGAGGCACAGATACGCAGTATTTT. Encoded protein: CASSGDRGTDTQYF. Drawing the rest from reference TRBV7-2 and TRBJ2-3, the complete variable domain is GAGVSQSPSNKVTEKGKDVELRCDPISGHTALYWYRQSLGQGLEFLIYFQGNSAPDKSGLPSDRFSAERTGGSVSTLTIQRTQQEDSAVYLCASSGDRGTDTQYFGPGTRLTVL.